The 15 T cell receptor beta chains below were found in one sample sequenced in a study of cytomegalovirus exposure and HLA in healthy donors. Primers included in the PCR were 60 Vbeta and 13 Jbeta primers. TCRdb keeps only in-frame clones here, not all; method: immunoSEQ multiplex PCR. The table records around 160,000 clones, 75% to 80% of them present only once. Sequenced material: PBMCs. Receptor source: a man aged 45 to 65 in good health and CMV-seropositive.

CDR3 DNA sequence: TGTGCCAGCAGCCCCGATAACGGACAGGGTAACACTGAAGCTTTCTTT. Translated, it gives CASSPDNGQGNTEAFF. The chain recombines TRBV4-2 with TRBJ1-1; 8 positions agree with TRBD1. The ends lost 4 bases at V and 2 bases at J; junction bases unmatched: 9. The germline V gene encodes CDR1 LGHNA and CDR2 YNFKEQ. This CDR3 region has 16 residues.

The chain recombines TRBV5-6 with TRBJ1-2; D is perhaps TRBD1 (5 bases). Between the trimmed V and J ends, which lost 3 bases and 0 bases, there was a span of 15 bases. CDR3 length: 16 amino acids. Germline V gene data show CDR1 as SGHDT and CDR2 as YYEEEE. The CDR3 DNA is TGTGCCAGCAGCTCGCCCTTGACAGTTCCTAACTATGGCTACACCTTC. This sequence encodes CASSSPLTVPNYGYTF.

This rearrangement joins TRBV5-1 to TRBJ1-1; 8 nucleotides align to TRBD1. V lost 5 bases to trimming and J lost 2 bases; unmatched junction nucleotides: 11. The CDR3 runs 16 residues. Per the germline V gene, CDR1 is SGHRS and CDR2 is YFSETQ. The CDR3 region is CASRSGTGPVNTEAFF. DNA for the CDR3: TGCGCCAGCAGGTCCGGGACAGGTCCCGTCAACACTGAAGCTTTCTTT.

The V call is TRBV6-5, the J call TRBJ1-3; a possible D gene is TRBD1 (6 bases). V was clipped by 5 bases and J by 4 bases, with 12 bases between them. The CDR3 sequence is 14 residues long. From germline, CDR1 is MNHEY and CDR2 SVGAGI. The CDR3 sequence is CASSGGRRGNTIYF. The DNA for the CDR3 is TGTGCCAGCAGTGGGGGCCGCCGGGGAAACACCATATATTTT.

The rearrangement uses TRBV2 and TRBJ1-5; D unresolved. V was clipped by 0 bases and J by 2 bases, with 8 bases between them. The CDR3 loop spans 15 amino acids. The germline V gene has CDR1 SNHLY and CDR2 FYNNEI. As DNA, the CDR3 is TGTGCCAGCAGTGAAGCCGCAGGCCGCAATCAGCCCCAGCATTTT. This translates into CASSEAAGRNQPQHF.

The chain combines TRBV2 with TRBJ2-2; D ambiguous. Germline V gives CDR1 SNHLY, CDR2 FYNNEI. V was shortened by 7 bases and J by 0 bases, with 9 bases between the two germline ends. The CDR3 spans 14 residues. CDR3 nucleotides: TGTGCCAGCAAAGCCGTCGCGAACACCGGGGAGCTGTTTTTT. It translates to CASKAVANTGELFF.

Written as DNA, the CDR3 is TGTGCCAGCCAAAGACAGGGCAGCTCCTACGAGCAGTACTTC. Its protein product is CASQRQGSSYEQYF. The genes are TRBV18 and TRBJ2-7; 7 bases match TRBD1. With 8 bases clipped from V and 0 bases from J, the junction kept 7 bases outside the gene matches. The CDR3 is made up of 14 amino acids. CDR1 is KGHSH, CDR2 LQKENI, per germline.

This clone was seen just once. CDR3 in DNA: TGTGCCAGCAGTTTACAGGTCGATGAAAAACTGTTTTTT. As protein: CASSLQVDEKLFF. The chain has TRBV27 and TRBJ1-4; D unresolved. Trimming removed 2 bases from V and 6 bases from J, with 7 bases in between. Germline values: CDR1 MNHEY, CDR2 SMNVEV (reference sequence). This CDR3 comprises 13 residues.

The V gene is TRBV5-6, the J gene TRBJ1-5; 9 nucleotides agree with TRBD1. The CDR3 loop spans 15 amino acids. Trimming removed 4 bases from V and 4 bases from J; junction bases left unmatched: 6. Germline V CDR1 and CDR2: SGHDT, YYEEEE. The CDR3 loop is CASSHGQGRNQPQHF. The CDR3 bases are TGTGCCAGCAGCCACGGACAGGGGAGGAATCAGCCCCAGCATTTT.

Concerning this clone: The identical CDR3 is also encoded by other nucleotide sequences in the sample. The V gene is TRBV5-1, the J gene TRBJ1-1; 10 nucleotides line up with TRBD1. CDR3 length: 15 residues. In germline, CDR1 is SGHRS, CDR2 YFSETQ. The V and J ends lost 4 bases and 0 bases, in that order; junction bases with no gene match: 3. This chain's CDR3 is CASSTGQGMNTEAFF. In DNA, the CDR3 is TGCGCCAGCAGCACGGGACAGGGGATGAACACTGAAGCTTTCTTT.

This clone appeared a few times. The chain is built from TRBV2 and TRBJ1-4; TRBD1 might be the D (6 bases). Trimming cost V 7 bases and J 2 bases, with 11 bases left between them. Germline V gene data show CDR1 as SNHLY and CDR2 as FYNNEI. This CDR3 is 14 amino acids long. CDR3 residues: CASTRQATNEKLFF. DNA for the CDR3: TGTGCCAGCACTAGACAGGCCACTAATGAAAAACTGTTTTTT.

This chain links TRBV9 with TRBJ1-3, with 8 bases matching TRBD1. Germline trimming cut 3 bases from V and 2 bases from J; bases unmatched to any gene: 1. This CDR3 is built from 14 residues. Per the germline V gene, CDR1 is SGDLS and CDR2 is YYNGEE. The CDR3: CASSGQGTGNTIYF. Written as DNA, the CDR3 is TGTGCCAGCAGCGGACAGGGGACTGGAAACACCATATATTTT.

The CDR3 is CASSPGTGNNQPQHF. Written as DNA, the CDR3 is TGTGCCAGCTCACCTGGGACAGGGAACAATCAGCCCCAGCATTTT. This chain joins TRBV18 and TRBJ1-5; 9 nucleotides line up with TRBD1. The length of the CDR3 is 15 residues. V was pared by 3 bases and J by 3 bases, with 3 bases of the junction left unmatched. Germline lookup yields CDR1 KGHSH and CDR2 LQKENI.

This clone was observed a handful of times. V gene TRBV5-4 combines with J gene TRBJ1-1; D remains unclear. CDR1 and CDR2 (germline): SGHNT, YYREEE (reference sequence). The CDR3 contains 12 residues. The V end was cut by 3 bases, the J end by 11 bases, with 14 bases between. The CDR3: CASSSDSLGAFF. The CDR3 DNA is TGTGCCAGCAGCTCAGACTCGCTCGGGGCTTTCTTT.

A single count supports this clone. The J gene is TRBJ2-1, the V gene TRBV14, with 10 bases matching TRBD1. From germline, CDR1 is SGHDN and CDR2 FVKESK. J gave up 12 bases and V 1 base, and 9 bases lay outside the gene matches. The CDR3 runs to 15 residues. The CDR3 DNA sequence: TGTGCCAGCAGCCAAGGCGGGACAGGGGTTTTAAGGCAGTTCTTC. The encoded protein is CASSQGGTGVLRQFF.